This T cell receptor beta chain was sequenced during a study of cytomegalovirus exposure and HLA in healthy donors. In germline, CDR1 is LNHNV, CDR2 YYDKDF (reference sequence). The CDR3 length is 15 residues. The ends were cut back, 5 bases at V and 2 bases at J, with 16 bases in the middle. The primer mix had 60 Vbeta and 13 Jbeta primers. Only in-frame clones appear in the TCRdb table, and some are missing; sequencing was by immunoSEQ multiplex PCR. The clone table shows about 110,000 clones, with the ten largest holding approximately 6.8%. The rearrangement uses TRBV15 and TRBJ2-7; a weak D match, TRBD1 (6 bases). Sequencing was performed on PBMCs. The TCR sequence derives from a man between 35 and 55 years old in good health and CMV-seropositive. This CDR3 reads CATSPGDLRTYEQYF. The CDR3 DNA is TGTGCCACCAGCCCAGGGGATCTGCGGACCTACGAGCAGTACTTC.